The T cell receptor beta chain under discussion was sequenced for a study of regulatory T cells in long-lasting Graves disease. Background on the study: Graves' patients, newly diagnosed, had taken antithyroid drugs under 3 months.

Stated time point: newly diagnosed GD, antithyroid drugs for less than 3 months. With RNA extracted from PBMCs as input, the TCR library was made. In building TCR beta libraries, iRepertoire HTBI primers were used together with Arm-PCR of CDR3 regions. TCRdb passed the multiplex PCR reads through MiXCR, listing each CDR3 protein once. This table holds 360,000 or so distinct CDR3 sequences, 16% found once. CDR3 length equals 14 residues. Trimming shortened V by 2 bases and J by 3 bases, and 9 bases separated the two germline ends. Per the germline V gene, CDR1 is SGHTA and CDR2 is FQGNSA. This clonotype was picked up many times. These same data were also listed under a study on T cells in Graves' hyperthyroidism and ophthalmopathy.

The sequence derives from a man in his forties or fifties with Graves disease. This rearrangement joins TRBV7-2 to TRBJ2-3; D unclear. Sequencing used peripheral blood mononuclear cells (PBMCs), obtained at new diagnosis, from a patient treated with antithyroid drugs. The chain's CDR3 is CASSLRYYTDTQYF. For the CDR3, the DNA is TGTGCCAGCAGCTTAAGGTACTATACAGATACGCAGTATTTT.